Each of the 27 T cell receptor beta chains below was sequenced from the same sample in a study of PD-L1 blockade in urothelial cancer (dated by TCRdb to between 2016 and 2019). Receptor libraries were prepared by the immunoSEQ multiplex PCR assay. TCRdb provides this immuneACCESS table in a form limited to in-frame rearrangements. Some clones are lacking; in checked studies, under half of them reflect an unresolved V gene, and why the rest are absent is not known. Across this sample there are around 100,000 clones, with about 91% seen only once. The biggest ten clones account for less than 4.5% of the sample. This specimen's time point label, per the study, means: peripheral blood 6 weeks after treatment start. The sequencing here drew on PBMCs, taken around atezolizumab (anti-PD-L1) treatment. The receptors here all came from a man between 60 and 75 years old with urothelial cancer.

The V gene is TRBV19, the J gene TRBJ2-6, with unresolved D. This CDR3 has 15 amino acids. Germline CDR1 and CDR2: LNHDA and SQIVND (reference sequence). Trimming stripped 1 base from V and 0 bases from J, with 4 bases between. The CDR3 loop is CASSIGSSGANVLTF. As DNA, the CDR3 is TGTGCCAGTAGTATAGGTAGCTCTGGGGCCAACGTCCTGACTTTC.

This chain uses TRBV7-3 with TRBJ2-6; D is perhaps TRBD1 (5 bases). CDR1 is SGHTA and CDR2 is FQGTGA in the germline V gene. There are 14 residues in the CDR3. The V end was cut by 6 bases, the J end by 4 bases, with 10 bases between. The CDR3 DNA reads TGTGCCAGCAGTCAAGGGGCCGGGGCCAACGTCCTGACTTTC. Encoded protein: CASSQGAGANVLTF. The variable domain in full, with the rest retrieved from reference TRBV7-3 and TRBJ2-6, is GAGVSQTPSNKVTEKGKYVELRCDPISGHTALYWYRQSLGQGPEFLIYFQGTGAADDSGLPNDRFFAVRPEGSVSTLKIQRTERGDSAVYLCASSQGAGANVLTFGAGSRLTVL.

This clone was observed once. The CDR3 sequence: CASSQGDRVEKFF. The CDR3 DNA is TGCGCCAGCAGCCAGGGGGACAGGGTCGAAAAGTTCTTC. The V gene is TRBV4-3, the J gene TRBJ2-1; TRBD1 matches 9 bases. V was clipped by 3 bases and J by 14 bases; unmatched bases: 8. This CDR3 comprises 13 residues. Germline V gene data show CDR1 as LGHNA and CDR2 as YSLEER.

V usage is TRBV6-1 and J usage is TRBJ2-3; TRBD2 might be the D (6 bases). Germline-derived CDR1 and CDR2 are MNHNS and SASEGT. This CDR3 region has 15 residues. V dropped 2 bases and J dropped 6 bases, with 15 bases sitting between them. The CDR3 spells CASSELPVGGDTQYF. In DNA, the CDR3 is TGTGCCAGCAGTGAACTGCCAGTCGGGGGTGATACGCAGTATTTT.

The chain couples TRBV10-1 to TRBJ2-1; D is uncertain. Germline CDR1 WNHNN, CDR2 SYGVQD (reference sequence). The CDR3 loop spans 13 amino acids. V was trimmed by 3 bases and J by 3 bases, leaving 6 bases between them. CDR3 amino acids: CASSDSVYNEQFF. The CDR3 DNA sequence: TGCGCCAGCAGTGACAGCGTCTACAATGAGCAGTTCTTC.

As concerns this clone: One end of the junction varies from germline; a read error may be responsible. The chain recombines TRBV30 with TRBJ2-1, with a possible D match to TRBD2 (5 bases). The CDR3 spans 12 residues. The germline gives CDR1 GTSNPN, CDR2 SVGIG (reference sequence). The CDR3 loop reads CAWSSGEGSDIF. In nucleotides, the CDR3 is TGTGCCTGGAGTAGCGGAGAGGGTTCCGATATCTTC.

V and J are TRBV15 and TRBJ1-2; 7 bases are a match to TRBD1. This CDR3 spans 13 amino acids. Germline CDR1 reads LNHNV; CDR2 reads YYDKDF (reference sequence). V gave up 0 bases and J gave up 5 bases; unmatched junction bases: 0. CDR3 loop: CATSRDRGYGYTF. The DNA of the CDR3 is TGTGCCACCAGCAGAGACAGGGGGTATGGCTACACCTTC.

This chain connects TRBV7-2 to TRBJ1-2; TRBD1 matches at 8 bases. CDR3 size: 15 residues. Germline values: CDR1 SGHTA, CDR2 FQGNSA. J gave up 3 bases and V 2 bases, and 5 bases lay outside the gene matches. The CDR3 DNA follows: TGTGCCAGCAGCTTAACTTCGGGACAGGACTATGGCTACACCTTC. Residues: CASSLTSGQDYGYTF.

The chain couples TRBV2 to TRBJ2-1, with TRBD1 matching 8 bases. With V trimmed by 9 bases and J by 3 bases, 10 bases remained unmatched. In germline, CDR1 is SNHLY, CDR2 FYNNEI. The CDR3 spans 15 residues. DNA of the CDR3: TGTGCCAGTCTACTAGCAGGGGGCATCTACAATGAGCAGTTCTTC. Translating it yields CASLLAGGIYNEQFF. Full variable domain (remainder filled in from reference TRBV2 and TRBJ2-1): EPEVTQTPSHQVTQMGQEVILRCVPISNHLYFYWYRQILGQKVEFLVSFYNNEISEKSEIFDDQFSVERPDGSNFTLKIRSTKLEDSAMYFCASLLAGGIYNEQFFGPGTRLTVL.

The DNA of the CDR3 is TGTGCCAGCAGCCCTCAAGGTCAGGGGAACTATGGCTACACCTTC. Its protein is CASSPQGQGNYGYTF. The chain recombines TRBV9 with TRBJ1-2, with D perhaps TRBD1 (6 bases). The CDR3 is made up of 15 amino acids. V was shortened by 4 bases and J by 2 bases, with 15 bases between the two germline ends. Germline CDR1 is SGDLS and CDR2 is YYNGEE.

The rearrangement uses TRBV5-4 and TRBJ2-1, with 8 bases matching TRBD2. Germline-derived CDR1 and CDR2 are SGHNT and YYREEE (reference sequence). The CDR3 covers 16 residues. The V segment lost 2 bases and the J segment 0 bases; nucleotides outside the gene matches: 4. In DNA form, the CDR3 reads TGTGCCAGCAGCTTCGGGGGGGGAAGCTCCTACAATGAGCAGTTCTTC. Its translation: CASSFGGGSSYNEQFF. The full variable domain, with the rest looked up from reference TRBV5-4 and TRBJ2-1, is ETGVTQSPTHLIKTRGQQVTLRCSSQSGHNTVSWYQQALGQGPQFIFQYYREEENGRGNFPPRFSGLQFPNYSSELNVNALELDDSALYLCASSFGGGSSYNEQFFGPGTRLTVL.

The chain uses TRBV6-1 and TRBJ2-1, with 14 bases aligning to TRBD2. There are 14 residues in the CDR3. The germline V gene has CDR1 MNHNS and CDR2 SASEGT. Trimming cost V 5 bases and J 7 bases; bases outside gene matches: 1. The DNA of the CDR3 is TGTGCCAGCAGTAGGACTAGCGGGAGGAATGAGCAGTTCTTC. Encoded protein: CASSRTSGRNEQFF.

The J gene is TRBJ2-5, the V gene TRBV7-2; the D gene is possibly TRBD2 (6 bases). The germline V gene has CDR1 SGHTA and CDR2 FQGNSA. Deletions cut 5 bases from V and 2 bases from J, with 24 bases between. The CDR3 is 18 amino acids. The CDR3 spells CASSQGPFIGGGQETQYF. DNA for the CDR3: TGTGCCAGCAGCCAGGGACCATTTATCGGGGGAGGTCAAGAGACCCAGTACTTC.

The CDR3 DNA is TGTGCCAGCAGCTTGGATTCGGCCGGACAGGGGTCAGATACGCAGTATTTT. The encoded protein is CASSLDSAGQGSDTQYF. The rearrangement uses TRBV5-5 and TRBJ2-3; 9 nucleotides agree with TRBD1. This CDR3 has 17 amino acids. With V trimmed by 0 bases and J by 4 bases, 9 bases remained unmatched. Per germline, CDR1 SGHKS and CDR2 YYEKEE (reference sequence).

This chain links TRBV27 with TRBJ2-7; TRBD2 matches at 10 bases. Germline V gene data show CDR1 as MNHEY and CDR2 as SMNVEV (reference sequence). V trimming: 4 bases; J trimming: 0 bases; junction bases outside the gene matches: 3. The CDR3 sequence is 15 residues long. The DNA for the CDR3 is TGTGCCAGCAGTTCGAGCGGGAGGGCCTCCTACGAGCAGTACTTC. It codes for CASSSSGRASYEQYF.

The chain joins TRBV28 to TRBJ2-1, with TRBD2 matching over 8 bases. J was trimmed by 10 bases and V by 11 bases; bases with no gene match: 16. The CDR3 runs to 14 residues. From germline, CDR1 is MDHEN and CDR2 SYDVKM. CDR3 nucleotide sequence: TGTGCCCACAAGGGGGGACTAGGCTTCGTCGAGCAGTTCTTC. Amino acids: CAHKGGLGFVEQFF.

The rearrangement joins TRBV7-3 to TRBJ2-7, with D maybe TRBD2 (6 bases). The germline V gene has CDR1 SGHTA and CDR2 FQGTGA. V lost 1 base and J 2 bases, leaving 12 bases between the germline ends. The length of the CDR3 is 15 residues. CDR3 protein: CASSLRGAGTYEQYF. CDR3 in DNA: TGTGCCAGCAGCTTAAGGGGAGCGGGCACCTACGAGCAGTACTTC.

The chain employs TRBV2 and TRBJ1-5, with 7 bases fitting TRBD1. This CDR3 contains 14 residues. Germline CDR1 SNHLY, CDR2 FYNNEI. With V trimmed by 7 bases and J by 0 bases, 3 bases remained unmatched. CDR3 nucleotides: TGTGCCAGCACAAGACAGGGTAGCAATCAGCCCCAGCATTTT. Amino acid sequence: CASTRQGSNQPQHF.

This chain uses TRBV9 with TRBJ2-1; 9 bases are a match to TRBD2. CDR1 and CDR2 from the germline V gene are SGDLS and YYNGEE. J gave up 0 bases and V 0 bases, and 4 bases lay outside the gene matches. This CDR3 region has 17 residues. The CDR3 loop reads CASSVAGGGASYNEQFF. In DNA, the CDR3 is TGTGCCAGCAGCGTAGCTGGCGGGGGGGCCTCCTACAATGAGCAGTTCTTC.

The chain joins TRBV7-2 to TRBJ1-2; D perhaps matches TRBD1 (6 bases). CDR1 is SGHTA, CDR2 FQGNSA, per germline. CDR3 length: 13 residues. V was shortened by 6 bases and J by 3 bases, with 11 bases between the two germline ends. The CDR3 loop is CASSSNRDYGYTF. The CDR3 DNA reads TGTGCCAGCAGTTCTAACAGGGACTATGGCTACACCTTC.

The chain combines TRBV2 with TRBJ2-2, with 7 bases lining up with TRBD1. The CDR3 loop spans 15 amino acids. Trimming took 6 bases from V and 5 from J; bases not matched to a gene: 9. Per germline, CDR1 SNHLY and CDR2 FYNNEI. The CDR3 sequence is CASRANRGGTGELFF. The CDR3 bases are TGTGCCAGCAGGGCTAACAGGGGTGGGACCGGGGAGCTGTTTTTT.

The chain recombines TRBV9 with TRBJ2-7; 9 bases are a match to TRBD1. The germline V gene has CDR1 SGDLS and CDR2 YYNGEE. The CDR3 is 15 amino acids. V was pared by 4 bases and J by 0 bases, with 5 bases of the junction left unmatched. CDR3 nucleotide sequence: TGTGCCAGCAGCTCTAAGACAGGGGGCTCCTACGAGCAGTACTTC. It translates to CASSSKTGGSYEQYF.

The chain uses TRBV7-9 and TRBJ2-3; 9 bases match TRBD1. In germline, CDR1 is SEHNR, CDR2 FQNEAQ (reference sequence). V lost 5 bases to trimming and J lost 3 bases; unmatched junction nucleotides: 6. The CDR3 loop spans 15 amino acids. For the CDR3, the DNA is TGTGCCAGCAGCCCTACAGGGGGCGCGACAGATACGCAGTATTTT. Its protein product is CASSPTGGATDTQYF.

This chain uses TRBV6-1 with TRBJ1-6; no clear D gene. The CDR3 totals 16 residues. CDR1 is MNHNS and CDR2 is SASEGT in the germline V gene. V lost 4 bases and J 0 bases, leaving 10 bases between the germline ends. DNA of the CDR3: TGTGCCAGCAGTGCTAGCAGGTTCTCCTATAATTCACCCCTCCACTTT. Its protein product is CASSASRFSYNSPLHF.

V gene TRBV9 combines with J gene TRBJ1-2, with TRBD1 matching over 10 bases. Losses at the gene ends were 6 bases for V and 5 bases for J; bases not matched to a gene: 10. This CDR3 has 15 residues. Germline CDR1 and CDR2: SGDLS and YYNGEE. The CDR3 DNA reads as TGTGCCAGCAAGGACAGGGGGACTATTCGGTATGGCTACACCTTC. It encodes CASKDRGTIRYGYTF.

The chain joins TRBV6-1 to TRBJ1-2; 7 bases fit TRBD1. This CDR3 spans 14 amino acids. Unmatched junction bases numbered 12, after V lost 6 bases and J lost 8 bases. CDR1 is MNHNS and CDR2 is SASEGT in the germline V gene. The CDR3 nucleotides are TGTGCCAGCAGGGGGGCTTTGGACAGGCGGGGCTACACCTTC. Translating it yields CASRGALDRRGYTF.

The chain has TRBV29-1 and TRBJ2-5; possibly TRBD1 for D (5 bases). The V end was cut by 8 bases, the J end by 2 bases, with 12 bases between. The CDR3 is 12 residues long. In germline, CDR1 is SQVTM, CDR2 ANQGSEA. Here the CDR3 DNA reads TGCAGCTCGGTAAGGGGACAAGAGACCCAGTACTTC. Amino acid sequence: CSSVRGQETQYF.